Described below is a single T cell receptor beta chain sequence and its context. Its antigen is still unknown. The data were taken from a study of vaccination effects on CD4 cells after COVID-19. Assay used: immunoSEQ multiplex PCR; TCRdb lists only in-frame clones, some missing. The sample records 25,000 to 30,000 clones, roughly 70% being singletons. Trimming took off 4 bases at V and 3 bases at J, with 17 bases between the two ends. Germline loops: CDR1 SGHTS, CDR2 YDEGEE. This CDR3 is 16 amino acids long. Sequencing in the ViraFEST assay came after antigen-specific CD4+ T cells had been expanded with viral peptide pools, which were used to stimulate PBMC. Subsequent to less than twelve days of culture, CD4+ T cells were isolated. Participants each got two BNT162b2 or mRNA-1273 vaccine doses.

This TCR derives from a human donor who received a COVID-19 vaccine. This sequence joins TRBV5-8 and TRBJ2-1, with a possible D match to TRBD2 (6 bases). Sequencing was performed on CD4+ T cells from PBMCs cultured with HCoV-NL63 spike peptides, taken after COVID-19 vaccination. As DNA, the CDR3 is TGTGCCAGCAGCCCTACGGGGACTTACCTCTACAATGAGCAGTTCTTC. This encodes CASSPTGTYLYNEQFF.